This T cell receptor (beta chain) was recovered during a study of radiotherapy plus CTLA-4 blockade in lung cancer. Looking at the study overall: Objective response was observed in more than 15% of patients, and disease control in 31%. Study outcomes and limitations: Radiotherapy was combined with ipilimumab, and tumor-derived TCR clones then expanded in blood. Interferon-beta and early blood T cell clone dynamics reportedly predicted response best.

The data were produced by immunoSEQ multiplex PCR, yet TCRdb's version contains in-frame clones alone and is incomplete. The sample includes about 110,000 clones, 81% of them seen just once. People whose metastatic non-small-cell lung cancer was chemo-refractory got focal radiation along with CTLA-4 blockade by ipilimumab. In regard to this clone: Its cognate antigen is unknown.

This specimen was peripheral blood, taken from a patient treated with radiotherapy plus ipilimumab. The sequence was obtained from a human donor with non-small cell lung cancer that progressed on radiotherapy plus ipilimumab. Some clones in this sample may be carry-over from other donors' samples.

CDR3 protein: CASTLHTGTEPGELFF. DNA of the CDR3: TGTGCCAGCACCCTTCACACGGGGACAGAACCCGGGGAGCTGTTTTTT. The chain has TRBV7-2 and TRBJ2-2; 7 bases agree with TRBD1. The CDR3 runs 16 residues. With 7 bases clipped from V and 6 bases from J, the junction kept 14 bases outside the gene matches. Germline V CDR1 and CDR2: SGHTA, FQGNSA.